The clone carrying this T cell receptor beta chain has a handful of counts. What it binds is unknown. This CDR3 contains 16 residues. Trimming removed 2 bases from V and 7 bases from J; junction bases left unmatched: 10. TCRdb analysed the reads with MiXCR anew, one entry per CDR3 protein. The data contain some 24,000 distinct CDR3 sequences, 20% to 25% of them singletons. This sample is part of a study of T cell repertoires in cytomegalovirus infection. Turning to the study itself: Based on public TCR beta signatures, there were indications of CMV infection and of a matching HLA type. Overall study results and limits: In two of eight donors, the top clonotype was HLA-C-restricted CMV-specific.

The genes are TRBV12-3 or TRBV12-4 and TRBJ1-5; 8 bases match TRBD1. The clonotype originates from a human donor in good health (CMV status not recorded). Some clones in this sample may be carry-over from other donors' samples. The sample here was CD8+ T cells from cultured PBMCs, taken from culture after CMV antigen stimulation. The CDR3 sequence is CASSLRGTGLDQPQHF. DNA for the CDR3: TGTGCCAGCAGTTTAAGGGGGACAGGACTTGACCAGCCCCAGCATTTT.